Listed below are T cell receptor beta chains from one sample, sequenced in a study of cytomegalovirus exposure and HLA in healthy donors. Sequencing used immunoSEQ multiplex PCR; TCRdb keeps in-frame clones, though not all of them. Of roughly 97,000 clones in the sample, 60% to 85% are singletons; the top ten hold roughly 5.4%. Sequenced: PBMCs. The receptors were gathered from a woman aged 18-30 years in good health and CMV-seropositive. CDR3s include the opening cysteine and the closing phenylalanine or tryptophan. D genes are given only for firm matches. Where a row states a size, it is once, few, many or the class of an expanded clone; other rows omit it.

cdr3_aa: CASSFTGTGFGYTF
cdr3_nt: TGTGCCAGCAGCTTTACCGGGACAGGGTTTGGCTACACCTTC
v_call: TRBV5-4
clone_size: -
j_call: TRBJ1-2
d_call: TRBD1

cdr3_aa: CASSGQRTGLSGYTF
cdr3_nt: TGTGCCAGCAGCGGGCAGCGGACAGGCTTAAGCGGCTACACCTTC
v_call: TRBV7-8
clone_size: few
j_call: TRBJ1-2
d_call: TRBD1

cdr3_aa: CASSLRLLGYEQYF
cdr3_nt: TGTGCCAGCTCTCTGCGACTTTTAGGCTACGAGCAGTACTTC
v_call: TRBV18
clone_size: -
j_call: TRBJ2-7
d_call: -

cdr3_aa: CATSREGTAKVKNIQYF
cdr3_nt: TGTGCCACCAGCAGAGAAGGAACAGCTAAGGTCAAAAACATTCAGTACTTC
v_call: TRBV15
clone_size: -
j_call: TRBJ2-4
d_call: -

cdr3_aa: CASSLIATNEKLFF
cdr3_nt: TGTGCCAGCAGCTTGATCGCAACTAATGAAAAACTGTTTTTT
v_call: TRBV5-6
clone_size: once
j_call: TRBJ1-4
d_call: -

cdr3_aa: CASSMPGHPYEQYF
cdr3_nt: TGTGCCAGTAGTATGCCGGGACACCCATACGAGCAGTACTTC
v_call: TRBV19
clone_size: -
j_call: TRBJ2-7
d_call: -

cdr3_aa: CASSAEKSYTDTQYF
cdr3_nt: TGTGCCAGCAGCGCGGAGAAATCTTACACAGATACGCAGTATTTT
v_call: TRBV5-8
clone_size: -
j_call: TRBJ2-3
d_call: -

cdr3_aa: CASSLSGHIKSPQHF
cdr3_nt: TGTGCCAGCAGTTTATCGGGACATATTAAGAGCCCCCAGCATTTT
v_call: TRBV27
clone_size: -
j_call: TRBJ1-5
d_call: -

cdr3_aa: CASSPRQGGTEAFF
cdr3_nt: TGTGCCAGCAGTCCCCGGCAGGGGGGCACTGAAGCTTTCTTT
v_call: TRBV27
clone_size: -
j_call: TRBJ1-1
d_call: TRBD1

cdr3_aa: CASSQDRAGGPGGSYNEQFF
cdr3_nt: TGTGCCAGCAGCCAAGACCGAGCGGGAGGGCCGGGAGGGTCCTACAATGAGCAGTTCTTC
v_call: TRBV4-2
clone_size: -
j_call: TRBJ2-1
d_call: TRBD2

cdr3_aa: CASSTPLAGRTGGKQYF
cdr3_nt: TGTGCCAGCAGCACCCCCCTAGCGGGAAGGACTGGAGGGAAGCAGTACTTC
v_call: TRBV5-6
clone_size: -
j_call: TRBJ2-7
d_call: TRBD2

cdr3_aa: CASSLLASEQYF
cdr3_nt: TGCGCCAGCAGTCTACTAGCATCCGAGCAGTACTTC
v_call: TRBV10-2
clone_size: -
j_call: TRBJ2-7
d_call: -

cdr3_aa: CASKTGTSGLQETQYF
cdr3_nt: TGCGCCAGCAAAACGGGGACTAGCGGGCTCCAAGAGACCCAGTACTTC
v_call: TRBV5-1
clone_size: -
j_call: TRBJ2-5
d_call: TRBD2

cdr3_aa: CASSVGYTDTGELFF
cdr3_nt: TGTGCCAGCAGCGTAGGGTACACAGACACCGGGGAGCTGTTTTTT
v_call: TRBV9
clone_size: -
j_call: TRBJ2-2
d_call: -

cdr3_aa: CSVGEDTQYF
cdr3_nt: TGCAGCGTTGGGGAGGATACGCAGTATTTT
v_call: TRBV29-1
clone_size: -
j_call: TRBJ2-3
d_call: -

cdr3_aa: CASSLSTGGRDEKLFF
cdr3_nt: TGTGCCAGCAGTTTATCTACAGGGGGACGGGATGAAAAACTGTTTTTT
v_call: TRBV27
clone_size: -
j_call: TRBJ1-4
d_call: TRBD1

cdr3_aa: CASSLGFIGRDPAGAFF
cdr3_nt: TGTGCCAGCAGCTTAGGTTTTATTGGGAGGGACCCGGCGGGCGCTTTCTTT
v_call: TRBV13
clone_size: -
j_call: TRBJ1-1
d_call: -

cdr3_aa: CASSLGPNQPQHF
cdr3_nt: TGTGCCAGCAGTTTAGGGCCGAATCAGCCCCAGCATTTT
v_call: TRBV27
clone_size: -
j_call: TRBJ1-5
d_call: -

cdr3_aa: CASSLDAESSYEQYF
cdr3_nt: TGTGCCAGCAGCTTAGATGCGGAGAGCTCCTACGAGCAGTACTTC
v_call: TRBV7-8
clone_size: -
j_call: TRBJ2-7
d_call: -

cdr3_aa: CASSIEGSGRAYSNEQFF
cdr3_nt: TGTGCCAGTAGTATAGAAGGGAGCGGGAGGGCCTATTCCAATGAGCAGTTCTTC
v_call: TRBV19
clone_size: few
j_call: TRBJ2-1
d_call: TRBD2

cdr3_aa: CASSPPGGTDTQYF
cdr3_nt: TGTGCCAGCAGCCCCCCGGGGGGGACAGATACGCAGTATTTT
v_call: TRBV13
clone_size: once
j_call: TRBJ2-3
d_call: TRBD2

cdr3_aa: CASSLAGTNYNSPLHF
cdr3_nt: TGCGCCAGCAGCCTAGCCGGGACAAACTATAATTCACCCCTCCACTTT
v_call: TRBV5-1
clone_size: -
j_call: TRBJ1-6
d_call: -

cdr3_aa: CASSQEGTSGSDEQYF
cdr3_nt: TGTGCCAGCAGCCAAGAAGGGACTAGCGGGAGCGACGAGCAGTACTTC
v_call: TRBV4-2
clone_size: -
j_call: TRBJ2-7
d_call: TRBD2

cdr3_aa: CASSLRGSGKNIQYF
cdr3_nt: TGTGCCAGCAGTTTAAGGGGGAGTGGCAAAAACATTCAGTACTTC
v_call: TRBV28
clone_size: -
j_call: TRBJ2-4
d_call: -

cdr3_aa: CASTRWDSGSSTDTQYF
cdr3_nt: TGTGCCAGCACCCGGTGGGATAGCGGAAGCAGCACAGATACGCAGTATTTT
v_call: TRBV25-1
clone_size: -
j_call: TRBJ2-3
d_call: -

cdr3_aa: CSAREYNEQFF
cdr3_nt: TGCAGTGCTAGGGAGTACAATGAGCAGTTCTTC
v_call: TRBV20-1
clone_size: -
j_call: TRBJ2-1
d_call: -

cdr3_aa: CASNREQGQGGGYTF
cdr3_nt: TGTGCCAGCAATAGAGAACAGGGCCAGGGGGGTGGCTACACCTTC
v_call: TRBV2
clone_size: -
j_call: TRBJ1-2
d_call: TRBD1

cdr3_aa: CASSPATGFSPNTEAFF
cdr3_nt: TGTGCCAGCTCACCAGCGACAGGGTTTTCCCCGAACACTGAAGCTTTCTTT
v_call: TRBV18
clone_size: -
j_call: TRBJ1-1
d_call: TRBD1

cdr3_aa: CASSPRGQVWRNYGYTF
cdr3_nt: TGTGCCAGCAGTCCCCGGGGACAGGTCTGGCGTAACTATGGCTACACCTTC
v_call: TRBV6-9
clone_size: -
j_call: TRBJ1-2
d_call: TRBD1

cdr3_aa: CATSGTSIHEQYF
cdr3_nt: TGTGCCACGTCCGGGACTAGCATCCACGAGCAGTACTTC
v_call: TRBV19
clone_size: few
j_call: TRBJ2-7
d_call: TRBD2

cdr3_aa: CASNLAGIQETQYF
cdr3_nt: TGTGCCAGCAACCTAGCGGGAATTCAAGAGACCCAGTACTTC
v_call: TRBV6-6
clone_size: once
j_call: TRBJ2-5
d_call: TRBD2

cdr3_aa: CASSIVRGGETQYF
cdr3_nt: TGTGCCAGTAGTATAGTTAGGGGCGGAGAGACCCAGTACTTC
v_call: TRBV19
clone_size: -
j_call: TRBJ2-5
d_call: -

cdr3_aa: CASSEASNRDNEQFF
cdr3_nt: TGTGCCAGCAGTGAAGCTTCGAACAGGGACAATGAGCAGTTCTTC
v_call: TRBV6-1
clone_size: -
j_call: TRBJ2-1
d_call: -

cdr3_aa: CASSSGQGFDGGTQYF
cdr3_nt: TGTGCCAGCAGCTCGGGACAGGGGTTTGATGGGGGGACCCAGTACTTC
v_call: TRBV5-8
clone_size: -
j_call: TRBJ2-5
d_call: TRBD1